Sequencing of this T cell receptor (beta chain) was carried out in a study of human T cells and chemical hapten exposure. V lost 5 bases to trimming and J lost 6 bases; unmatched junction nucleotides: 8. The CDR3 is 14 amino acids. CDR1 DFQATT and CDR2 SNEGSKA come from the germline V gene (reference sequence). The time point was: patch test 1, 2 weeks after DPC sensitization. As to treatment: therapeutic diphenylcyclopropenone sensitization with weekly scalp DPC. This clonotype was counted only a few times. In the original processing: Counting gave a median of approximately 97,000 TCRs per sample, with values ranging from roughly 23,224 to 700,000. MiXCR, run by TCRdb on the RACE reads, gives a single entry per CDR3 protein. For this entry, the V and J calls and clone size follow TCRdb and not the study's own pipeline. Here the sample spans roughly 180,000 distinct CDR3 sequences, approximately 20% being singletons.

Sequencing was performed on whole blood, taken in connection with sensitization to the hapten diphenylcyclopropenone (DPC). The sequence was collected from a woman aged 45-59 years with alopecia areata. Some clones in this sample may be carry-over from other donors' samples. The V call is TRBV20-1, the J call TRBJ2-3; 10 nucleotides match TRBD2. The CDR3 reads CSADPSGSGDTQYF. The CDR3 DNA is TGCAGTGCTGACCCTAGCGGGAGTGGGGATACGCAGTATTTT.